Sequencing of this T cell receptor (beta chain) was carried out in a study of blood T cell repertoires in COVID-19. The germline CDR1 and CDR2 sequences are SGHNT and YENEEA. V lost 0 bases to trimming and J lost 6 bases; unmatched junction nucleotides: 2. This CDR3 spans 14 amino acids. Produced via immunoSEQ multiplex PCR; TCRdb's table is partial and in-frame only. The sample lists about 50,000 clones; 90% were seen once. The J gene is TRBJ2-1, the V gene TRBV11-3; 7 bases map to TRBD2. The receptor was isolated from a woman aged 80 or older with acute or convalescent COVID-19. The sample comprised peripheral blood. CDR3 loop: CASSLDPSGNEQFF. In DNA form, the CDR3 reads TGTGCCAGCAGCTTAGATCCTAGCGGCAATGAGCAGTTCTTC.